Below are 3 T cell receptor beta chains sequenced from a single sample in a study of regulatory T cells in long-lasting Graves disease. Building the TCR beta libraries relied on iRepertoire HTBI primers, and CDR3 regions underwent Arm-PCR. TCRdb ran MiXCR on the multiplex PCR reads and lists one entry per CDR3 protein. The sample yields about 430,000 distinct CDR3 sequences, over 20% seen once. As for time point: persistent/refractory GD, antithyroid drugs over 5 years with positive TRAb. Researchers made the TCR library from RNA that was extracted from PBMCs. Sequenced here: peripheral blood mononuclear cells (PBMCs), sampled when the disease was refractory, from a patient treated with antithyroid drugs. The receptor set was obtained from a female donor with Graves disease.

This clonotype was recorded many times. The gene calls are TRBV10-3 and TRBJ2-5; 10 positions match TRBD2. V trimming: 2 bases; J trimming: 11 bases; junction bases outside the gene matches: 11. CDR1 is ENHRY and CDR2 is SYGVKD in the germline V gene. This CDR3 comprises 15 residues. The CDR3 protein is CAISEPRGTSVRQYF. The CDR3 nucleotides read TGTGCCATCAGTGAGCCCCGGGGGACTAGCGTACGGCAGTACTTC.

For this clonotype: A read error is possible here, since a much larger clone lies one base away. J is TRBJ1-1 and V is TRBV12-3 or TRBV12-4; TRBD1 is a possible D gene (6 bases). The CDR3 loop spans 14 amino acids. With 2 bases removed from V and 2 bases from J, the gap between germline ends came to 9 bases. The CDR3 DNA reads TGTGCCAGCAGTTTAATGGACAGAAACACTGAAGCTTTCTTT. As protein: CASSLMDRNTEAFF.

This rearrangement joins TRBV18 to TRBJ2-2; D is uncertain. Per germline, CDR1 KGHSH and CDR2 LQKENI. The germline V and J ends were trimmed by 5 bases and 8 bases, with 9 bases remaining between them. CDR3 size: 12 residues. CDR3 DNA: TGTGCCAGCTCATCATCCTCGGGGGAGCTGTTTTTT. Encoded protein: CASSSSSGELFF.